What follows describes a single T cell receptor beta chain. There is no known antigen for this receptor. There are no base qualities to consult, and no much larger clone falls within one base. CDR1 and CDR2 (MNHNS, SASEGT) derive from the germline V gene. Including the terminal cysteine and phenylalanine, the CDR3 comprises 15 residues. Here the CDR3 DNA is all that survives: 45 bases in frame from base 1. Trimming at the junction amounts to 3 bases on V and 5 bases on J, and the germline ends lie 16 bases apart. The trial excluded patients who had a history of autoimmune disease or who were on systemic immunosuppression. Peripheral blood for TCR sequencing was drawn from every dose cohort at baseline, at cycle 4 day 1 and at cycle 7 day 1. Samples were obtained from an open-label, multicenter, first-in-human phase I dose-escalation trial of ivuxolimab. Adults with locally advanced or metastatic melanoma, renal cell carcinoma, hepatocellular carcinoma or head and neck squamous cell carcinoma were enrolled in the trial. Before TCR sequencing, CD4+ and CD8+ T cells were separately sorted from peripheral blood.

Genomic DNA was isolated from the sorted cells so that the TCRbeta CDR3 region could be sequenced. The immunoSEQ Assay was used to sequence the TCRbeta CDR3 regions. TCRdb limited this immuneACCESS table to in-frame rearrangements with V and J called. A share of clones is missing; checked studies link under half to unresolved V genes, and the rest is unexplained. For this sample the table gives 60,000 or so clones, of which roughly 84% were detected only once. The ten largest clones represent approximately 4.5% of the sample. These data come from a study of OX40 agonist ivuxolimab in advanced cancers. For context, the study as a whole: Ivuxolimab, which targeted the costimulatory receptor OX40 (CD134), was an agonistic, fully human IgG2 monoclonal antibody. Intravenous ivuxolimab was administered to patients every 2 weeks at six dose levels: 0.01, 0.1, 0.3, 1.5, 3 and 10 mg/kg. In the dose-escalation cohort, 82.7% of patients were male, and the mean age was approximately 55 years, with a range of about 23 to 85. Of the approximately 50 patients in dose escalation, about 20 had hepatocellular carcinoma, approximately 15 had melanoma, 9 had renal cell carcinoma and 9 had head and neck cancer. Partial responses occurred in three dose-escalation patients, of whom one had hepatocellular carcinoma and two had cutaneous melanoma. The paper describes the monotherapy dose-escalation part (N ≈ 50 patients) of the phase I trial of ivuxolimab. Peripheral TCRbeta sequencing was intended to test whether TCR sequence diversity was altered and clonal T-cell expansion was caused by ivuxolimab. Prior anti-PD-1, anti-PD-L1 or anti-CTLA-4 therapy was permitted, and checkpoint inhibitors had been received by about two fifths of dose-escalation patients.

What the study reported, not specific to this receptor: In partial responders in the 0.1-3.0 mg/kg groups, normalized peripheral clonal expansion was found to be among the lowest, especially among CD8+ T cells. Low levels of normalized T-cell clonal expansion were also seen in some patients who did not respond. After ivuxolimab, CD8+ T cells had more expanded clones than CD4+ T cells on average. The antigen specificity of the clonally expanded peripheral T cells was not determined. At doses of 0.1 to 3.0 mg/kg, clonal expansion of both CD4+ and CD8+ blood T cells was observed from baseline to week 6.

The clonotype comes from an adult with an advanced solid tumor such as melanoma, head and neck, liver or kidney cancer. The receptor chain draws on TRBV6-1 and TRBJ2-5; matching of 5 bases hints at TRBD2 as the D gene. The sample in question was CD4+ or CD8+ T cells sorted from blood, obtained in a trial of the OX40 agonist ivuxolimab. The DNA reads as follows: TGTGCCAGCAGTGATCCGGGGAAAGCGATGGAGACCCAGTACTTC. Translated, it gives CASSDPGKAMETQYF.